This T cell receptor (beta chain) was observed in a study of T cell changes during pregnancy in multiple sclerosis (dated by TCRdb to about 2019). Regarding the research as a whole: Changes in the T cell repertoire over the course of pregnancy were examined in this study in women with multiple sclerosis.

Libraries came from the immunoSEQ multiplex PCR assay. Imported from immuneACCESS, the table was reduced by TCRdb to in-frame sequences with V and J called. These copies leave out some clones; in studies compared against another copy, an unresolved V gene accounts for under half, and the cause of the remainder is not known. The table for this sample lists 40,000 or so clones; over 85% of them were counted only once. 0.56% of the sample rests with the top ten. The CDR3 goes from the cysteine to the phenylalanine over 13 residues. Only CDR3 DNA remains: 39 bases, in frame from the first base. Trimming removed 6 bases from V and 10 bases from J, leaving 16 bases between the germline ends. From a lookup of the germline V gene, CDR1 and CDR2 are MNHEY and SVGAGI. In the case of this clone: Its specific antigen is unknown. Base qualities are not at hand, and no much larger clone is one base apart.

The sequencing used CD4+ T cells from peripheral blood mononuclear cells, collected before pregnancy. The chain is made from TRBV6-5 and TRBJ1-5, with the D gene call left open. The sequence came from a female donor with multiple sclerosis, enrolled in a pregnancy study. For the CDR3, the sequence is CASSLGPDRPQHF. The nucleotide sequence is given as TGTGCCAGCAGCCTCGGTCCCGATCGTCCCCAGCATTTT.